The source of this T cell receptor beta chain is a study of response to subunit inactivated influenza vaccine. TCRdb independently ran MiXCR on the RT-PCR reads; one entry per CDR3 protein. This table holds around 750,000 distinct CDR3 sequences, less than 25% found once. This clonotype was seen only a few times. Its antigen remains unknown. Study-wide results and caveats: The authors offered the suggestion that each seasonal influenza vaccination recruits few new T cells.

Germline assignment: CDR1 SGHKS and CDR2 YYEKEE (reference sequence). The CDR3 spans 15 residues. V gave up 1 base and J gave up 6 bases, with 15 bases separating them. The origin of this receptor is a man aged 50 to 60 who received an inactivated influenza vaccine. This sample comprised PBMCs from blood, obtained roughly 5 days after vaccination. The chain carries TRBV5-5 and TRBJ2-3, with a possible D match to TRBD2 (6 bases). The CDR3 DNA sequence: TGTGCCAGCAGCTTGTTGGGGGGAGTCCCCGATACGCAGTATTTT. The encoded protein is CASSLLGGVPDTQYF.